This T cell receptor (beta chain) was found in a study of metastatic and nonmetastatic thyroid tumors. TCRdb re-clonotyped the PCR reads through MiXCR. This sample carries 30,000 to 35,000 clones, 15% to 20% of them seen once, and the ten largest clones take nearly 3.5%. This clone showed up many times. Not a single patient had been given any form of treatment at any point before undergoing thyroid surgery. Sequenced material: blood. This sequence originates from a female donor with papillary thyroid cancer or a benign thyroid nodule (not recorded which). Some clones in this sample may be carry-over from other donors' samples.

CDR3 region: CASSSRAAEQYF. Here the CDR3 DNA reads TGTGCCAGCAGCTCTCGGGCCGCTGAGCAGTACTTC. V and J are TRBV28 and TRBJ2-7; D is uncertain. With 6 bases removed from V and 7 bases from J, the gap between germline ends came to 13 bases. CDR1 and CDR2 from the germline V gene are MDHEN and SYDVKM. The length of the CDR3 is 12 residues.